Listed below are T cell receptor beta chains from one sample, sequenced in a study of blood T cell repertoires in COVID-19. Measured with immunoSEQ multiplex PCR; TCRdb has only the in-frame clones, and not every one. Of roughly 100,000 clones listed, more than 75% are singletons. Specimen: peripheral blood. The source of these receptors is a man between 65 and 80 years old with acute or convalescent COVID-19. Each CDR3 is given with its conserved first and last residue. Fields, in order: D gene, V gene, clone size, J gene, CDR3 protein, CDR3 DNA. A D gene is named only where the DNA matches it firmly. Not every row has a clone size; where given, it reads once, few, many or a size class.

>.|TRBV6-1|many|TRBJ1-5
CASSEVLQLGGGYQPQHF
TGTGCCAGCAGTGAAGTTCTACAGCTGGGAGGGGGGTATCAGCCCCAGCATTTT
>TRBD1|TRBV3-1/TRBV3-2|.|TRBJ2-7
CASRRQGADEQYF
TGTGCCAGCAGGCGACAGGGGGCTGACGAGCAGTACTTC
>.|TRBV5-6|.|TRBJ1-4
CASSQGDYTNEKLFF
TGTGCCAGCAGCCAAGGAGACTATACTAATGAAAAACTGTTTTTT
>.|TRBV2|.|TRBJ1-6
CASSGGSFTNSPLHF
TGTGCCAGCAGTGGAGGGTCCTTCACTAATTCACCCCTCCACTTT
>TRBD1|TRBV18|.|TRBJ1-2
CASSPSTGGPNYGYTF
TGTGCCAGCTCACCATCAACAGGGGGACCTAACTATGGCTACACCTTC
>.|TRBV6-6|.|TRBJ1-2
CASNPRGGALQNGYTF
TGTGCCAGCAACCCCCGAGGGGGGGCTTTACAGAATGGCTACACCTTC
>.|TRBV15|once|TRBJ2-1
CATSRDKAAFNEQFF
TGTGCCACCAGCAGAGATAAAGCGGCCTTCAATGAGCAGTTCTTC
>.|TRBV4-2|once|TRBJ1-5
CASSQDSGTRDNQPQHF
TGTGCCAGCAGCCAAGATTCCGGGACACGGGACAATCAGCCCCAGCATTTT
>.|TRBV4-1|few|TRBJ2-7
CASSQERDAASSYDEQYF
TGCGCCAGCAGCCAAGAGCGGGACGCAGCTTCCTCCTACGACGAGCAGTACTTC
>.|TRBV9|.|TRBJ2-1
CASSERGAGSNEQFF
TGTGCCAGCAGCGAACGGGGGGCCGGTTCGAATGAGCAGTTCTTC
>TRBD2|TRBV7-3|.|TRBJ2-1
CASSSGTSVYNEQFF
TGTGCCAGCAGCTCCGGGACTAGCGTCTACAATGAGCAGTTCTTC
>.|TRBV5-6|.|TRBJ1-2
CASSLVQGATYGYTF
TGTGCCAGCAGCTTGGTACAGGGAGCTACCTATGGCTACACCTTC
>.|TRBV7-2|.|TRBJ1-1
CASSLSGLVTEAFF
TGTGCCAGCAGCTTATCGGGACTTGTAACTGAAGCTTTCTTT
>.|TRBV24-1|.|TRBJ2-5
CATSDPGQPTQYF
TGTGCCACCAGTGACCCCGGACAGCCGACCCAGTACTTC
>TRBD2|TRBV9|.|TRBJ2-2
CASSVASGSGELFF
TGTGCCAGCAGCGTCGCTAGCGGGTCCGGGGAGCTGTTTTTT
>TRBD1|TRBV24-1|.|TRBJ2-2
CATSPGGGELFF
TGTGCCACCTCCCCAGGGGGCGGGGAGCTGTTTTTT
>.|TRBV10-1|.|TRBJ1-5
CASSRDRNQPQHF
TGCGCCAGCAGCCGAGACAGAAATCAGCCCCAGCATTTT
>TRBD2|TRBV27|.|TRBJ2-1
CASSFSIGTSGTGEQFF
TGTGCCAGCAGTTTTTCCATTGGGACTAGCGGGACCGGTGAGCAGTTCTTC
>.|TRBV28|few|TRBJ2-7
CASKVSAGRPWEQYF
TGTGCCAGTAAGGTCTCGGCCGGGAGACCGTGGGAGCAGTACTTC
>.|TRBV29-1|.|TRBJ1-1
CSVEEGPITEAFF
TGCAGCGTTGAAGAGGGGCCGATCACTGAAGCTTTCTTT
>TRBD2|TRBV28|.|TRBJ2-7
CASSLSSGSFYEQYF
TGTGCCAGCAGTTTGTCTAGCGGGAGTTTCTACGAGCAGTACTTC
>.|TRBV5-1|.|TRBJ2-2
CASSSSPVRGATTGELFF
TGCGCCAGCAGCTCATCGCCCGTCAGGGGGGCGACTACCGGGGAGCTGTTTTTT
>.|TRBV5-1|.|TRBJ1-6
CASSFNSNSPLHF
TGCGCCAGCAGCTTTAACAGTAATTCACCCCTCCACTTT
>.|TRBV7-8|.|TRBJ1-2
CASSLGAGADYGYTF
TGTGCCAGCAGCTTAGGAGCAGGGGCCGACTATGGCTACACCTTC
>TRBD1|TRBV5-1|.|TRBJ1-2
CASSSDRAYGYTF
TGCGCCAGCAGCTCGGACAGGGCGTATGGCTACACCTTC
>TRBD2|TRBV29-1|.|TRBJ2-3
CSVNSGGATDTQYF
TGCAGCGTTAATAGCGGGGGGGCAACAGATACGCAGTATTTT
>TRBD1|TRBV18|.|TRBJ1-1
CASSPSTQGAHTEAFF
TGTGCCAGCTCACCGTCCACACAGGGGGCGCATACTGAAGCTTTCTTT
>.|TRBV5-1|.|TRBJ1-2
CASSNFGQIYGYTF
TGCGCCAGCAGCAACTTCGGACAGATCTATGGCTACACCTTC
>.|TRBV24-1|.|TRBJ1-2
CATSDSRTTGSSTF
TGTGCCACCAGTGACTCCCGAACTACAGGGTCCTCCACCTTC
>.|TRBV14|.|TRBJ2-7
CASSQDQQSYEQYF
TGTGCCAGCAGCCAAGATCAACAGTCCTACGAGCAGTACTTC
>TRBD2|TRBV11-3|.|TRBJ2-1
CASSLGTSGSMNEQFF
TGTGCCAGCAGCTTAGGGACTAGCGGGAGCATGAATGAGCAGTTCTTC
>TRBD1|TRBV7-9|.|TRBJ1-4
CASSSWTGDEKLFF
TGTGCCAGCAGCTCTTGGACAGGGGACGAAAAACTGTTTTTT
>TRBD1|TRBV12-3/TRBV12-4|.|TRBJ1-2
CASSSTTGGGYTF
TGTGCCAGCAGCTCAACTACAGGGGGTGGCTACACCTTC
>.|TRBV2|.|TRBJ1-6
CASSEGLQVFGQNSPLHF
TGTGCCAGCAGTGAAGGCTTGCAGGTCTTCGGACAGAATTCACCCCTCCACTTT
>.|TRBV6-5|few|TRBJ1-4
CASSFFPGASNEKLFF
TGTGCCAGCAGTTTTTTCCCAGGGGCCTCTAATGAAAAACTGTTTTTT
>.|TRBV7-9|.|TRBJ1-4
CASSLVGGTANEKLFF
TGTGCCAGCAGCTTAGTCGGGGGGACGGCTAATGAAAAACTGTTTTTT
>.|TRBV4-1|many|TRBJ1-3
CASSARTQDSGNTIYF
TGCGCCAGCAGCGCCCGGACTCAGGACTCTGGAAACACCATATATTTT
>.|TRBV18|.|TRBJ1-2
CASSGTHANYGYTF
TGTGCCAGCTCGGGGACACACGCTAACTATGGCTACACCTTC
>TRBD1|TRBV28|once|TRBJ1-6
CASSSLGQGALSPLHF
TGTGCCAGCAGTAGTTTGGGGCAGGGGGCTTTATCACCCCTCCACTTT
>.|TRBV7-3|.|TRBJ2-5
CASSLNRGSGETQYF
TGTGCCAGCAGCTTAAATAGGGGATCAGGAGAGACCCAGTACTTC
>TRBD1|TRBV7-3|.|TRBJ2-5
CASSSDPGGGEETQYF
TGTGCCAGCAGTTCGGATCCAGGGGGCGGTGAAGAGACCCAGTACTTC
>TRBD2|TRBV29-1|.|TRBJ2-1
CSVEGQAGRDLWDNEQFF
TGCAGCGTTGAGGGTCAGGCAGGGAGGGACCTGTGGGACAATGAGCAGTTCTTC
>TRBD2|TRBV28|.|TRBJ2-5
CASSFTLGGGRSQYF
TGTGCCAGCAGTTTTACCCTTGGGGGCGGGAGGAGCCAGTACTTC
>.|TRBV19|.|TRBJ2-2
CASTKEAGELFF
TGTGCCAGTACCAAAGAGGCTGGGGAGCTGTTTTTT
>.|TRBV28|.|TRBJ1-5
CASSWGGRSNQPQHF
TGTGCCAGCAGTTGGGGGGGGAGAAGCAATCAGCCCCAGCATTTT
>.|TRBV25-1|.|TRBJ1-2
CASSDYSFNYGYTF
TGTGCCAGCAGTGATTACAGCTTTAACTATGGCTACACCTTC
>.|TRBV4-1|once|TRBJ1-3
CASSQGARSGGNTIYF
TGCGCCAGCAGCCAGGGTGCTAGGAGCGGGGGGAACACCATATATTTT
>.|TRBV2|few|TRBJ1-5
CASSRGPNQPQHF
TGTGCCAGCAGTCGAGGCCCAAATCAGCCCCAGCATTTT
>.|TRBV13|.|TRBJ2-7
CASSLGLQEYEQYF
TGTGCCAGCAGCTTAGGCCTGCAGGAATACGAGCAGTACTTC
>TRBD1|TRBV7-2|once|TRBJ1-3
CASSRGQGASGNTIYF
TGTGCCAGCAGCCGTGGACAGGGGGCTTCTGGAAACACCATATATTTT
>.|TRBV10-2|.|TRBJ1-2
CASSAGQNYGYTF
TGCGCCAGCAGTGCCGGACAGAACTATGGCTACACCTTC